This T cell receptor (beta chain) was profiled in a study of blood T cells in healthy people across ages. A second about 7 to 11 cycle PCR used barcoded and J-beta primers. Each CDR3 protein is one row after TCRdb ran MiXCR on the 5' RACE reads. The profile covers 780,000 or so distinct CDR3 sequences, with about 55% appearing a single time and approximately 40% taken by the ten largest. Per germline, CDR1 ENHRY and CDR2 SYGVKD. With V trimmed by 6 bases and J by 0 bases, 5 bases remained unmatched. This CDR3 is 15 amino acids long. The chain combines TRBV10-3 with TRBJ2-1; 7 positions match TRBD1. The TCR sequence derives from a man older than 75 in good health. Material for sequencing was blood. CDR3 nucleotides: TGTGCCATCAGGGGGACAGTGAGCTCCTACAATGAGCAGTTCTTC. As protein: CAIRGTVSSYNEQFF.